This T cell receptor beta chain was identified in a study of blood T cell repertoires in COVID-19. Study-wide background: The origin of the acute and convalescent COVID-19 samples was the United States, Italy and Spain. PBMCs, B-cell-depleted T cells, or T cells provided the cDNA or gDNA that made up the material.

Per the original data handling: Researchers report that nucleated cell counts were estimated from reference gene primer amplification. This table comes from immunoSEQ multiplex PCR, and its TCRdb copy is limited to in-frame clones, with some not included. The V and J calls and the clone size are those of that table, but D and trimming were determined from the DNA. The table shows 9,000 to 10,000 clones, with around 78% occurring only once. The V end lost 5 bases, the J end lost 2 bases, and 9 bases lay between the germline ends. The CDR3 has 13 amino acids. Sample: peripheral blood. The genes are TRBV12-3 or TRBV12-4 and TRBJ1-1; D unclear. The sequence was collected from a human donor in a cohort sampled during active COVID-19. CDR3 nucleotide sequence: TGTGCCAGCAGTCCCGAAGCAAACACTGAAGCTTTCTTT. Translated, it gives CASSPEANTEAFF.